These 20 T cell receptor beta chains came from one sample sequenced in a study of blood T cell repertoires in COVID-19. The method was immunoSEQ multiplex PCR; TCRdb's version includes in-frame clones alone and lacks a portion of them. The sample includes around 200,000 clones, approximately 88% of them seen just once. Material: peripheral blood. These receptor sequences come from a man aged 35 to 55 with acute or convalescent COVID-19.

This chain connects TRBV7-7 to TRBJ1-5; D is undetermined. The V end lost 3 bases, the J end lost 0 bases, and 18 bases lay between the germline ends. Per germline, CDR1 SSHAT and CDR2 FNYEAQ (reference sequence). This CDR3 has 18 residues. CDR3 sequence reads: CASSFGPGSPDSNQPQHF. Written as DNA, the CDR3 is TGTGCCAGCAGCTTTGGTCCGGGGAGCCCGGATAGCAATCAGCCCCAGCATTTT.

The chain couples TRBV5-1 to TRBJ1-2, with 9 positions matching TRBD1. The CDR3 contains 14 residues. From germline, CDR1 is SGHRS and CDR2 YFSETQ. The V and J ends lost 7 bases and 2 bases, in that order; junction bases with no gene match: 6. CDR3 residues: CASREGQGNYGYTF. As DNA, the CDR3 is TGCGCCAGCCGCGAAGGACAGGGGAACTATGGCTACACCTTC.

This clone is a singleton in its sample. This sequence joins TRBV3-1 (or the pseudogene TRBV3-2) and TRBJ2-7, with TRBD1 identical over 8 bases. Germline assignment: CDR1 LGHDT and CDR2 YNNKEL (reference sequence). This CDR3 is built from 15 residues. V shed 3 bases and J 4 bases; nucleotides not matched to a gene: 8. In DNA, the CDR3 is TGTGCCAGCAGCCAGAGCCAGGGGGCGAGGTACGAGCAGTACTTC. Its translation: CASSQSQGARYEQYF.

The chain employs TRBV29-1 and TRBJ2-1; no firm D call. Germline-derived CDR1 and CDR2 are SQVTM and ANQGSEA. The CDR3 covers 13 residues. V lost 5 bases to trimming and J lost 6 bases, with 14 bases between them. The chain's CDR3 is CSVPTAAPNEQFF. As DNA, the CDR3 is TGCAGCGTTCCGACCGCGGCACCCAATGAGCAGTTCTTC.

The genes are TRBV19 and TRBJ1-2; D not certain. The germline V gene has CDR1 LNHDA and CDR2 SQIVND (reference sequence). This CDR3 is 14 amino acids long. V gave up 1 base and J gave up 5 bases, with 11 bases separating them. DNA for the CDR3: TGTGCCAGTAGTATAGTCGCAGGATCTTATGGCTACACCTTC. It translates to CASSIVAGSYGYTF.

The chain links TRBV19 to TRBJ1-5; 8 bases are a match to TRBD1. Trimming cost V 5 bases and J 2 bases; bases outside gene matches: 5. Germline V gives CDR1 LNHDA, CDR2 SQIVND (reference sequence). The CDR3 totals 15 residues. The CDR3 DNA reads as TGTGCCAGTAGTTTCACAGGGGGAGGCAATCAGCCCCAGCATTTT. It is translated as CASSFTGGGNQPQHF.

The chain is built from TRBV10-1 and TRBJ1-2; 7 bases are shared with TRBD1. The CDR3 length is 13 residues. The V and J ends lost 5 bases and 2 bases, in that order; junction bases with no gene match: 2. Germline CDR1 WNHNN, CDR2 SYGVQD (reference sequence). CDR3 in DNA: TGCGCCAGCAGTCGGGGACAGAACTATGGCTACACCTTC. Its protein product is CASSRGQNYGYTF.

V and J are TRBV9 and TRBJ2-4; 8 bases are shared with TRBD2. V lost 3 bases, J lost 8 bases, and 13 bases stayed unmatched. Per the germline V gene, CDR1 is SGDLS and CDR2 is YYNGEE. The CDR3 loop spans 16 amino acids. CDR3 loop: CASSESGGRGKDIQYF. The CDR3 DNA is TGTGCCAGCAGCGAAAGCGGGGGACGGGGAAAGGACATTCAGTACTTC.

The J gene is TRBJ1-1, the V gene TRBV10-1, with D possibly TRBD1 on 6 matching bases. The V and J ends lost 7 bases and 0 bases respectively, with 15 bases between them. Germline CDR1 is WNHNN and CDR2 is SYGVQD (reference sequence). This CDR3 comprises 15 residues. This chain's CDR3 is CASIRSRDMNTEAFF. The CDR3 DNA reads as TGCGCCAGCATTAGAAGCAGGGACATGAACACTGAAGCTTTCTTT.

V is TRBV11-3 and J is TRBJ2-1, with D maybe TRBD2 (6 bases). Trimming took off 1 base at V and 0 bases at J, with 10 bases between the two ends. Germline CDR1 SGHNT, CDR2 YENEEA. CDR3 length: 16 residues. CDR3 residues: CASSLGGGSSYNEQFF. For the CDR3, the DNA is TGTGCCAGCAGCTTAGGTGGGGGGTCCTCCTACAATGAGCAGTTCTTC.

The chain couples TRBV27 to TRBJ2-1; D remains unclear. This CDR3 region has 13 residues. CDR1 and CDR2 (germline): MNHEY, SMNVEV (reference sequence). Trimming removed 3 bases at V and 3 bases at J, with 6 bases between. CDR3: CASSFAVYNEQFF. DNA for the CDR3: TGTGCCAGCAGTTTCGCAGTCTACAATGAGCAGTTCTTC.

The V call is TRBV3-1 (or the pseudogene TRBV3-2), the J call TRBJ2-2, with 7 bases that match TRBD1. Trimming at V came to 2 bases and at J to 6 bases, leaving 9 bases not matched to a gene. CDR3 length equals 16 residues. CDR1 is LGHDT and CDR2 is YNNKEL in the germline V gene (reference sequence). The CDR3 DNA sequence: TGTGCCAGCAGCCAACAGACAGGGTTGGGGGCCGGGGAGCTGTTTTTT. Translated, it gives CASSQQTGLGAGELFF.

The chain joins TRBV24-1 to TRBJ2-3; TRBD1 agrees at 9 bases. Trimming removed 9 bases from V and 1 base from J; junction bases left unmatched: 4. The CDR3 totals 14 residues. Germline V lookup: CDR1 KGHDR, CDR2 SFDVKD. DNA of the CDR3: TGTGCCACCGGGGGACAGGGAGGCACAGATACGCAGTATTTT. It codes for CATGGQGGTDTQYF.

This chain joins TRBV20-1 and TRBJ2-3; the D is unclear. V was shortened by 6 bases and J by 5 bases, with 6 bases between the two germline ends. This CDR3 has 10 amino acids. The germline V gene has CDR1 DFQATT and CDR2 SNEGSKA (reference sequence). CDR3 protein: CSAGEDTQYF. CDR3 nucleotides: TGCAGTGCAGGAGAAGATACGCAGTATTTT.

Ten or more counts support this clone. The chain joins TRBV6-1 to TRBJ1-4, with D hard to call. The length of the CDR3 is 15 residues. The V end lost 1 base, the J end lost 0 bases, and 6 bases lay between the germline ends. Per the germline V gene, CDR1 is MNHNS and CDR2 is SASEGT. CDR3: CASSEGSATNEKLFF. The CDR3 DNA reads TGTGCCAGCAGTGAAGGGAGTGCAACTAATGAAAAACTGTTTTTT.

This clone appeared a single time. The chain is built from TRBV3-1 (or the pseudogene TRBV3-2) and TRBJ2-7, with 8 bases aligning to TRBD2. The length of the CDR3 is 15 residues. Trimming took 4 bases from V and 3 from J; bases not matched to a gene: 8. Germline V gene sequence: CDR1 LGHDT, CDR2 YNNKEL (reference sequence). As DNA, the CDR3 is TGTGCCAGCAGCCGCCGGGCGGGGGGACTCTACGAGCAGTACTTC. This gives the protein CASSRRAGGLYEQYF.

V usage is TRBV15 and J usage is TRBJ2-7; possibly TRBD1 for D (5 bases). Deletions cut 3 bases from V and 4 bases from J, with 7 bases between. The CDR3 runs 12 residues. In germline, CDR1 is LNHNV, CDR2 YYDKDF (reference sequence). DNA for the CDR3: TGTGCCACCAGCAGCCAGGGTTACGAGCAGTACTTC. This gives the protein CATSSQGYEQYF.

This chain joins TRBV5-8 and TRBJ2-7; no definite D call. Trimming took off 5 bases at V and 0 bases at J, with 12 bases between the two ends. The germline V gene encodes CDR1 SGHTS and CDR2 YDEGEE. The CDR3 runs 14 residues. This CDR3 is CASSFPDNSYEQYF. CDR3 sequence (DNA): TGTGCCAGCAGTTTCCCCGACAACTCCTACGAGCAGTACTTC. Full variable domain (rest looked up from reference TRBV5-8 and TRBJ2-7): EAGVTQSPTHLIKTRGQQATLRCSPISGHTSVYWYQQALGLGLQFLLWYDEGEERNRGNFPPRFSGRQFPNYSSELNVNALELEDSALYLCASSFPDNSYEQYFGPGTRLTVT.

The J gene is TRBJ1-2, the V gene TRBV10-3; D not certain. The V end lost 0 bases, the J end lost 5 bases, and 13 bases lay between the germline ends. The germline CDR1 and CDR2 sequences are ENHRY and SYGVKD. CDR3 length equals 15 residues. DNA for the CDR3: TGTGCCATCAGTGAGTCGACGGGTCGAGGGTATGGCTACACCTTC. Its translation is CAISESTGRGYGYTF.

This chain's CDR3 is CSVEEQLNTEAFF. The CDR3 coding sequence is TGCAGCGTTGAAGAACAGTTAAACACTGAAGCTTTCTTT. V is TRBV29-1 and J is TRBJ1-1; D not certain. Trimming took 0 bases from V and 2 from J, leaving 7 bases between them. CDR3 size: 13 residues. Germline assignment: CDR1 SQVTM and CDR2 ANQGSEA.